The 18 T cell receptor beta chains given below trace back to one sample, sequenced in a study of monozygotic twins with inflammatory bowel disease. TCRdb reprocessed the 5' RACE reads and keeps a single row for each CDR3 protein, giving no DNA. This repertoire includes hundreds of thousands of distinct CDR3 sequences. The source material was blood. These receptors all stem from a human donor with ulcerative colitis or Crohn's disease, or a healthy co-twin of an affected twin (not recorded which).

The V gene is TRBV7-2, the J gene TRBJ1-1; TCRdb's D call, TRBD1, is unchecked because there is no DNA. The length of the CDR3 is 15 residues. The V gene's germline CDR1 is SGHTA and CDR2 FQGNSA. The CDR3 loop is CASSKQQGWATEAFF.

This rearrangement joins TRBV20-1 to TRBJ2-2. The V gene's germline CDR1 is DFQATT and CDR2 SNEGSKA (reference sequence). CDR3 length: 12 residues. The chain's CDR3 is CSAAGNTGELFF.

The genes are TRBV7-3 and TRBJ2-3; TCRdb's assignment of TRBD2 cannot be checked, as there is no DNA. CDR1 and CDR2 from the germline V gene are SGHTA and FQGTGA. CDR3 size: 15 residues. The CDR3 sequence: CASSKSGGGTDTQYF.

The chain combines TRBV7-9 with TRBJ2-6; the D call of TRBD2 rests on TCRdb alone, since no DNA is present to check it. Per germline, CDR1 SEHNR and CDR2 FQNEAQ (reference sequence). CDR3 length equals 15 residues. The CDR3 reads CASSLEGGGANVLTF.

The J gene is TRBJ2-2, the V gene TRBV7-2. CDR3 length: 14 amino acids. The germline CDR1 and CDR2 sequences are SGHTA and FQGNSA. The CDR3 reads CASSSSSLSGELFF.

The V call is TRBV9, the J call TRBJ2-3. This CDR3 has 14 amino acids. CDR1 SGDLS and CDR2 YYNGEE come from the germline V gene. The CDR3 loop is CASSVRRGTDTQYF.

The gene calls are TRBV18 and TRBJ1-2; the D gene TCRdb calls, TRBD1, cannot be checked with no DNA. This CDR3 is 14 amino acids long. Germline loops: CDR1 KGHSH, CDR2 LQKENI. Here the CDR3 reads CASSPPSRGYGYTF.

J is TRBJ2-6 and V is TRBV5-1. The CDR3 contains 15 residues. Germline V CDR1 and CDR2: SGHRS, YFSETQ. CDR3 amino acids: CASSSGSVGANVLTF.

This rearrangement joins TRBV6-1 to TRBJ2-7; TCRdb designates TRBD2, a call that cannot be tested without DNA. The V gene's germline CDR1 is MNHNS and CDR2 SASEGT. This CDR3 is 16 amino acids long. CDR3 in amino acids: CASSGRGSPSSYEQYF.

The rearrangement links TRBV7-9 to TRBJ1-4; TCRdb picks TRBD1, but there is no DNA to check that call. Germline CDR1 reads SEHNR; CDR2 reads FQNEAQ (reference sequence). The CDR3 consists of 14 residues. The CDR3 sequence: CASSIQGKGGKLFF.

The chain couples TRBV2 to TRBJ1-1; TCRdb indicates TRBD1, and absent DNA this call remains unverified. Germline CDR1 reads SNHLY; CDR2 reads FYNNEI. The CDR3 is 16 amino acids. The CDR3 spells CASTVPGQGPNTEAFF.

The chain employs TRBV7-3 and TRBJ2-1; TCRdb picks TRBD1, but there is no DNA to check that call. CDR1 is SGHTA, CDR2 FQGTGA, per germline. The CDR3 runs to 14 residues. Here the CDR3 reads CASSLIGEGPEQFF.

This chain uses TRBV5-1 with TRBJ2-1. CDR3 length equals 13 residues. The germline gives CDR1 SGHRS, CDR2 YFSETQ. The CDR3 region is CASSLPSANEQFF.

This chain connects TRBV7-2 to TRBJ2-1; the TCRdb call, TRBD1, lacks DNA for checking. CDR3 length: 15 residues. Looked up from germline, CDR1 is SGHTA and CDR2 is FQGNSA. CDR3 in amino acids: CASSQRGPQGGEQFF.

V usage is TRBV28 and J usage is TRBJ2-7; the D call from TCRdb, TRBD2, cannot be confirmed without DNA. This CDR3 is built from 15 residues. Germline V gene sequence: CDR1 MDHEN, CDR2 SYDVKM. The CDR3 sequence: CASSEPSGLGFEQYF.

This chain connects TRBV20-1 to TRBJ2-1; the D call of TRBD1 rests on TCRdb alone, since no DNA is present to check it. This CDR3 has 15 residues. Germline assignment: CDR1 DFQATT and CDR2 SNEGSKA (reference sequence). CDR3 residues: CSARDQWTGRNEQFF.

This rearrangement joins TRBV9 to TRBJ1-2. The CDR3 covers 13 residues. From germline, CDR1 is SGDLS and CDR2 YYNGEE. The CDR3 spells CASGRDSIDGYTF.

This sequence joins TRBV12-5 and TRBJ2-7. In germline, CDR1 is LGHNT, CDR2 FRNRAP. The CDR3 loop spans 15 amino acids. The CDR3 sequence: CASGFGDSSSYEQYF.